This T cell receptor (beta chain) originates from a study of blood T cells in healthy people across ages. With a J-beta primer mix and a sample-barcoded 5' primer, a second PCR ran 7 to 11 cycles. MiXCR was run by TCRdb on the 5' RACE reads, yielding one entry per CDR3 protein. Here the sample spans 1,300,000 or so distinct CDR3 sequences, around 59% being singletons. V was cut by 6 bases and J by 5 bases, with 17 bases left in between. This CDR3 contains 15 residues. Germline assignment: CDR1 MNHEY and CDR2 SVGAGI. Sequenced input: blood. This sequence joins TRBV6-5 and TRBJ2-1; TRBD1 is a possible D gene (5 bases). The receptor comes from a man aged 18 to 30 in good health. This CDR3 reads CASSQGRSFDNEQFF. The DNA of the CDR3 is TGTGCCAGCAGCCAGGGCCGGTCTTTCGACAATGAGCAGTTCTTC.